This T cell receptor beta chain was documented in a study of T cells in localized non-small cell lung cancer. Study-wide findings and caveats: Greater T cell density in blood accompanied longer overall survival. Sequencing was restricted to one tumor region; therefore, heterogeneity remains possible. Median detection of top 100 tumor clones in adjacent lung was about 52 clones. Uninvolved adjacent lung had higher T cell clonality than tumor and all other tissues.

The CDR3 has 13 residues. CDR1 and CDR2 (germline): LNHNV, YYDKDF (reference sequence). V shed 0 bases and J shed 3 bases, with 5 bases lying between them. Sequencing used immunoSEQ multiplex PCR; TCRdb keeps in-frame clones, though not all of them. The data contain about 13,000 clones, around four fifths of them singletons. A note on this clone: The antigen is undetermined.

Sequencing was performed on peripheral blood, taken before any cancer treatment. This TCR came from a male donor aged 60 or over with stage I squamous cell lung carcinoma. The chain couples TRBV15 to TRBJ2-5; D gene uncertain. CDR3 DNA: TGTGCCACCAGCAGAGACAAGAAAGAGACCCAGTACTTC. Protein sequence: CATSRDKKETQYF.